This TCR beta chain was profiled in a study of control samples from healthy donors and cancer patients. V lost 5 bases and J 5 bases, leaving 31 bases between the germline ends. Germline V gene lookup returns CDR1 LGHDT and CDR2 YNNKEL (reference sequence). The CDR3 has 20 amino acids. TCRdb's copy holds only in-frame clones and misses some; the assay was immunoSEQ multiplex PCR. The data show roughly 200,000 clones, and the top ten clones hold less than 2.5%. This TCR derives from a young woman in good health. The chain is built from TRBV3-1 (or the pseudogene TRBV3-2) and TRBJ1-5; no clear D. The specimen sequenced was blood. CDR3 sequence reads: CASSVYLPGRYRGLDQPQHF. CDR3 DNA sequence: TGTGCCAGCAGCGTCTACCTCCCGGGCCGATATAGAGGGCTTGATCAGCCCCAGCATTTT.